Shown below are 18 T cell receptor beta chains from a single sample sequenced in a study of blood T cell dynamics during melanoma immunotherapy. Assay used: immunoSEQ multiplex PCR; TCRdb lists only in-frame clones, some missing. The sample consists of 11,000 or so clones, less than 85% of them appearing once. Time point reported: pre-treatment baseline. The source material was blood, sampled from a patient treated with checkpoint blockade. All receptors derive from a human donor with melanoma.

The rearrangement uses TRBV9 and TRBJ1-2, with D possibly being TRBD1 (6 bases). Germline lookup yields CDR1 SGDLS and CDR2 YYNGEE. Trimming took off 4 bases at V and 2 bases at J, with 12 bases between the two ends. The length of the CDR3 is 14 residues. In DNA, the CDR3 is TGTGCCAGCAGCCAGCCGACAGGAAACTATGGCTACACCTTC. Protein: CASSQPTGNYGYTF.

The rearrangement joins TRBV19 to TRBJ1-1, with D possibly matching TRBD1 (5 bases). Germline V gives CDR1 LNHDA, CDR2 SQIVND (reference sequence). CDR3 size: 14 residues. Trimming pared 3 bases from V and 6 bases from J, leaving 14 bases between. This CDR3 is CASSIAGQGSEAFF. The CDR3 DNA reads TGTGCCAGTAGTATTGCAGGCCAGGGATCTGAAGCTTTCTTT.

This chain joins TRBV6-6 and TRBJ2-3, with 7 bases fitting TRBD1. CDR3 length equals 14 residues. With V trimmed by 1 base and J by 4 bases, 2 bases remained unmatched. CDR1 and CDR2 (germline): MNHNY, SVGAGI (reference sequence). CDR3: CASSYYTGADTQYF. The CDR3 DNA sequence: TGTGCCAGCAGTTACTACACAGGGGCAGATACGCAGTATTTT.

This sequence joins TRBV5-1 and TRBJ1-2, with D unresolved. The CDR3 has 14 residues. Germline V gene data show CDR1 as SGHRS and CDR2 as YFSETQ. V was pared by 5 bases and J by 1 base, with 12 bases between. The CDR3 nucleotides are TGCGCCAGCAGTTCCAGGACGGGTAACTATGGCTACACCTTC. Its translation: CASSSRTGNYGYTF.

The chain carries TRBV5-5 and TRBJ2-7; 12 positions agree with TRBD1. V lost 4 bases, J lost 5 bases, and 4 bases stayed unmatched. This CDR3 has 14 amino acids. The germline V gene has CDR1 SGHKS and CDR2 YYEKEE (reference sequence). Here the CDR3 DNA reads TGTGCCAGCAGCGCCCGGGACAGGGGGCACGAGCAGTACGTC. This sequence encodes CASSARDRGHEQYV.

This clone was seen a single time. This rearrangement joins TRBV18 to TRBJ1-5, with D perhaps matching TRBD1 (6 bases). Between the trimmed V and J ends, which lost 3 bases and 3 bases, there was a span of 15 bases. Germline assignment: CDR1 KGHSH and CDR2 LQKENI. CDR3 length: 16 residues. The CDR3 spells CASSPFAQGNNQPQHF. CDR3 coding DNA: TGTGCCAGCTCACCTTTTGCACAGGGCAACAATCAGCCCCAGCATTTT.

The rearrangement links TRBV27 to TRBJ1-2; D is possibly TRBD1 (5 bases). The CDR3 loop spans 13 amino acids. V lost 2 bases and J lost 6, with 10 bases in between. Per the germline V gene, CDR1 is MNHEY and CDR2 is SMNVEV (reference sequence). The CDR3 DNA sequence: TGTGCCAGCAGTTTAAATTGGGGACATGGCTACACCTTC. Translated, it gives CASSLNWGHGYTF.

The chain uses TRBV5-6 and TRBJ2-7, with D maybe TRBD1 (6 bases). CDR3 length equals 14 residues. The ends were cut back, 2 bases at V and 2 bases at J, with 11 bases in the middle. Germline CDR1 is SGHDT and CDR2 is YYEEEE. The CDR3 DNA reads as TGTGCCAGCAGCTTCTTTCAGGGGACCTACGAGCAGTACTTC. Protein: CASSFFQGTYEQYF. The complete variable domain, with remaining parts taken from reference TRBV5-6 and TRBJ2-7, reads DAGVTQSPTHLIKTRGQQVTLRCSPKSGHDTVSWYQQALGQGPQFIFQYYEEEERQRGNFPDRFSGHQFPNYSSELNVNALLLGDSALYLCASSFFQGTYEQYFGPGTRLTVT.

In its sample, this clone was seen once. The V call is TRBV5-4, the J call TRBJ2-7, with a tentative D call TRBD1 (6 bases). The V and J ends lost 0 bases and 7 bases respectively, with 17 bases between them. From germline, CDR1 is SGHNT and CDR2 YYREEE (reference sequence). The CDR3 is 15 residues long. The CDR3 DNA reads TGTGCCAGCAGCTTGGCCGGCAACAGGGCAGGGGAGCAGTACTTC. It yields the protein CASSLAGNRAGEQYF.

This chain links TRBV4-1 with TRBJ2-1; 9 nucleotides align to TRBD2. Losses at the gene ends were 3 bases for V and 10 bases for J; bases not matched to a gene: 13. The CDR3 is made up of 16 amino acids. Per the germline V gene, CDR1 is MGHRA and CDR2 is YSYEKL. CDR3 sequence: CASSQEGGRALGEQFF. The CDR3 DNA reads TGCGCCAGCAGCCAGGAGGGCGGGAGGGCCTTGGGGGAGCAGTTCTTC.

This sequence joins TRBV28 and TRBJ2-2; TRBD2 might be the D (6 bases). Germline loops: CDR1 MDHEN, CDR2 SYDVKM. Trimming removed 4 bases from V and 4 bases from J, with 13 bases in between. This CDR3 comprises 15 residues. CDR3: CASSYGGPGTGELFF. The CDR3 coding sequence is TGTGCCAGCAGTTACGGGGGTCCGGGCACCGGGGAGCTGTTTTTT.

The chain has TRBV4-3 and TRBJ2-5, with TRBD2 identical over 13 bases. Germline V CDR1 and CDR2: LGHNA, YSLEER. V lost 1 base, J lost 1 base, and 6 bases stayed unmatched. The length of the CDR3 is 18 residues. CDR3 sequence reads: CASSQGTSGSGAQETQYF. The CDR3, as DNA: TGCGCCAGCAGCCAAGGGACTAGCGGGAGTGGGGCCCAAGAGACCCAGTACTTC.

The chain carries TRBV30 and TRBJ2-5; 8 bases map to TRBD1. The end of the DNA is better explained by TRBJ2-7, so the J call may be wrong. The CDR3 consists of 12 residues. Germline CDR1 is GTSNPN and CDR2 is SVGIG (reference sequence). The CDR3 DNA reads as TGTGCCTGGAGCGCAGGGGGCAACGAGCAGTACTTC. It encodes CAWSAGGNEQYF.

This clone was recorded only once. V gene TRBV11-1 combines with J gene TRBJ2-7; 8 bases fit TRBD1. The CDR3 covers 15 residues. Germline lookup yields CDR1 SGHAT and CDR2 FQDESV (reference sequence). V shed 1 base and J 0 bases; nucleotides not matched to a gene: 2. CDR3 region: CASSLGDRLSYEQYF. In DNA, the CDR3 is TGTGCCAGCAGCTTAGGGGACAGGCTCTCCTACGAGCAGTACTTC.

The chain joins TRBV18 to TRBJ2-3; D is perhaps TRBD2 (6 bases). The CDR3 is 16 amino acids. Deletions cut 6 bases from V and 6 bases from J, with 22 bases between. Germline loops: CDR1 KGHSH, CDR2 LQKENI. The CDR3 loop is CASSPTSGWAGDTQYF. In DNA, the CDR3 is TGTGCCAGCTCCCCGACCTCGGGCTGGGCGGGGGATACGCAGTATTTT.

The chain combines TRBV9 with TRBJ2-5; a possible D gene is TRBD2 (6 bases). CDR1 SGDLS and CDR2 YYNGEE come from the germline V gene. Trimming left V 1 base short and J 5 bases short, with 12 bases between. The CDR3 spans 14 residues. CDR3 DNA sequence: TGTGCCAGCAGCGTATCTGTGGCGGGGGAGACCCAGTACTTC. This encodes CASSVSVAGETQYF.

The rearrangement links TRBV5-6 to TRBJ1-1; TRBD1 might be the D (5 bases). In germline, CDR1 is SGHDT, CDR2 YYEEEE. CDR3 length equals 14 residues. V lost 0 bases and J 6 bases, leaving 12 bases between the germline ends. CDR3 residues: CASSLGPQGPEAFF. The CDR3 bases are TGTGCCAGCAGCTTGGGGCCCCAGGGCCCTGAAGCTTTCTTT.

The V and J genes are TRBV7-9 and TRBJ1-1; maybe TRBD1 (6 bases). This CDR3 comprises 14 residues. In germline, CDR1 is SEHNR, CDR2 FQNEAQ (reference sequence). The ends were cut back, 1 base at V and 7 bases at J, with 13 bases in the middle. The chain's CDR3 is CASSLERGQSEAFF. In DNA, the CDR3 is TGTGCCAGCAGCTTAGAACGGGGGCAGAGTGAAGCTTTCTTT.